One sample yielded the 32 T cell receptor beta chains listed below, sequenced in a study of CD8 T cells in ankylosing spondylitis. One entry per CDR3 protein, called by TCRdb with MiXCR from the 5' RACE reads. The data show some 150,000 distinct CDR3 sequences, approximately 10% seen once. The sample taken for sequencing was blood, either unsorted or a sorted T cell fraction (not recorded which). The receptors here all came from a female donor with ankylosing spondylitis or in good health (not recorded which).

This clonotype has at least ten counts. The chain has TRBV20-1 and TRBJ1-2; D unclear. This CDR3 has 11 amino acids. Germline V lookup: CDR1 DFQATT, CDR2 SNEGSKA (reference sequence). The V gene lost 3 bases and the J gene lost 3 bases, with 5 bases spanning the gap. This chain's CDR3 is CSASTDYGYTF. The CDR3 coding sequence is TGCAGTGCTAGTACGGACTATGGCTACACCTTC.

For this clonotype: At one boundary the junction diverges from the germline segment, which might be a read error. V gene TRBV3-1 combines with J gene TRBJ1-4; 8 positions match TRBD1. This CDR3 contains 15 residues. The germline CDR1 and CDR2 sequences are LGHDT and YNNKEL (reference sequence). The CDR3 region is CVSSPRTGFYEKLFF. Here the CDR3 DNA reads TGTGTCAGCAGCCCCCGGACAGGGTTTTACGAAAAACTGTTTTTT.

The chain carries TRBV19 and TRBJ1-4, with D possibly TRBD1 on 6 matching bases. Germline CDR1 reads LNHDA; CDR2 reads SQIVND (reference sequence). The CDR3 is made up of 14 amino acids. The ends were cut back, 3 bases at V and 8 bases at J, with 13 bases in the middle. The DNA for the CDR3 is TGTGCCAGTAGTATTGGGCAGGGGAGCGAAAAACTGTTTTTT. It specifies CASSIGQGSEKLFF.

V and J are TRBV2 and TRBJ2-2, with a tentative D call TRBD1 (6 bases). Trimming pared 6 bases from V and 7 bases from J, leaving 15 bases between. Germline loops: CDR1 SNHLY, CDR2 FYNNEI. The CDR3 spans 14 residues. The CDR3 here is CASRGQGIGGELFF. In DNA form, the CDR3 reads TGTGCCAGCAGGGGGCAGGGGATCGGCGGGGAGCTGTTTTTT.

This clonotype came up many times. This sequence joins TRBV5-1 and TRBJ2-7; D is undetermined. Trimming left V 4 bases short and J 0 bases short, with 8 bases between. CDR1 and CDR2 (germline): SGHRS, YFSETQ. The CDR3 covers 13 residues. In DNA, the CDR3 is TGCGCCAGCAGCCGACCTCCCTCCTACGAGCAGTACTTC. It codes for CASSRPPSYEQYF.

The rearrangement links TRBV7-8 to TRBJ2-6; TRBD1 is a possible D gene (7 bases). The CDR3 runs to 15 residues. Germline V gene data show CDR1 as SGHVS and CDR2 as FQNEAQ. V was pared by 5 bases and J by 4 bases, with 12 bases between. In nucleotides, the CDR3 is TGTGCCAGCAGCACCAGGGGGGCAGGGGCCAACGTCCTGACTTTC. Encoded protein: CASSTRGAGANVLTF.

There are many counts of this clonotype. The CDR3 loop is CASGGTSGENEQFF. In nucleotides, the CDR3 is TGTGCCAGCGGCGGGACTAGCGGGGAGAATGAGCAGTTCTTC. This chain connects TRBV14 to TRBJ2-1; 13 bases map to TRBD2. Looked up from germline, CDR1 is SGHDN and CDR2 is FVKESK. V shed 8 bases and J 7 bases; nucleotides not matched to a gene: 5. The CDR3 extends over 14 amino acids.

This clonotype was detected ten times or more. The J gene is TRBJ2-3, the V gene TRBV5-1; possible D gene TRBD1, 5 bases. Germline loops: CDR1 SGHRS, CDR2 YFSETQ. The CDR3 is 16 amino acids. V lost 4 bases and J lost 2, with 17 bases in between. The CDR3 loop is CASSRPRVGDTDTQYF. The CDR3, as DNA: TGCGCCAGCAGCAGACCCAGGGTAGGGGACACAGATACGCAGTATTTT.

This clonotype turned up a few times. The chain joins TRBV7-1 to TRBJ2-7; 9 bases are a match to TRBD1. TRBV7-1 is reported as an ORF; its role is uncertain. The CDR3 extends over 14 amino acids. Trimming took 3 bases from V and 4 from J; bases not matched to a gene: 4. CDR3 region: CASSSVGQGYEQYF. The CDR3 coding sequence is TGTGCCAGCAGCTCGGTGGGACAGGGATACGAGCAGTACTTC.

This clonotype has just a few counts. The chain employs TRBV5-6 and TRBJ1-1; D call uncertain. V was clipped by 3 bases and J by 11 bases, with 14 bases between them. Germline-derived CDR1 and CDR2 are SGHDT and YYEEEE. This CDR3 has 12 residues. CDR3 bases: TGTGCCAGCAGCTATCTCGGGATTAGCGCTTTCTTT. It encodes CASSYLGISAFF.

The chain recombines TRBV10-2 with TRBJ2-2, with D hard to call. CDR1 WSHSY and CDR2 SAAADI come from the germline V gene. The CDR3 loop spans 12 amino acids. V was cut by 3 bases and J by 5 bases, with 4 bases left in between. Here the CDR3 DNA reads TGCGCCAGCAGTGAACGGACCGGGGAGCTGTTTTTT. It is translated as CASSERTGELFF.

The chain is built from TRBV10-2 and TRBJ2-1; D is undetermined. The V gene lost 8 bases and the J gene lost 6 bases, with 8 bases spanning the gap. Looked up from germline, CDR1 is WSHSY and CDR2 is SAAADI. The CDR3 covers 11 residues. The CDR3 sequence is CASRAFNEQFF. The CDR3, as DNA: TGCGCCAGCCGGGCCTTCAATGAGCAGTTCTTC.

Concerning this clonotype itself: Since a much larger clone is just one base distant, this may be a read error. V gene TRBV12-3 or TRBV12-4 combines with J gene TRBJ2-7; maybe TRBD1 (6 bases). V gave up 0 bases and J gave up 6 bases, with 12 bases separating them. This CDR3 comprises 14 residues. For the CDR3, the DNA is TGTGCCAGCAGTTTAGCTGGGACAAATCCCGAGCAGTACTTC. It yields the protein CASSLAGTNPEQYF.

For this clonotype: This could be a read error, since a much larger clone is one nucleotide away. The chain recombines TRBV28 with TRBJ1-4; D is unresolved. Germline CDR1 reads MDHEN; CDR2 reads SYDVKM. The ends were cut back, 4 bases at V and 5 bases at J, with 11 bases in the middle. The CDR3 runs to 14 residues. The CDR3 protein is CASSSPSSNEKLFF. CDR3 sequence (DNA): TGTGCCAGCAGTTCCCCGTCTAGCAATGAAAAACTGTTTTTT. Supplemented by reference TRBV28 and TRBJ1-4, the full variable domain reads DVKVTQSSRYLVKRTGEKVFLECVQDMDHENMFWYRQDPGLGLRLIYFSYDVKMKEKGDIPEGYSVSREKKERFSLILESASTNQTSMYLCASSSPSSNEKLFFGSGTQLSVL.

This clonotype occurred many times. CDR3 DNA: TGTGCCAGCAGTTTACCTCAAAAGAACACTGAAGCTTTCTTT. Translating gives CASSLPQKNTEAFF. V is TRBV12-3 or TRBV12-4 and J is TRBJ1-1; D remains unclear. The CDR3 is 14 residues long. V gave up 2 bases and J gave up 1 base, with 8 bases separating them.

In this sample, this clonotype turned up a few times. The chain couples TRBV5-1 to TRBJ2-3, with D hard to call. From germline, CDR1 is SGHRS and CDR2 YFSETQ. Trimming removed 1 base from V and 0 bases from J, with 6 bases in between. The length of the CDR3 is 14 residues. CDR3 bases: TGCGCCAGCAGCTTGATACAGAGCACAGATACGCAGTATTTT. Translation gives CASSLIQSTDTQYF.

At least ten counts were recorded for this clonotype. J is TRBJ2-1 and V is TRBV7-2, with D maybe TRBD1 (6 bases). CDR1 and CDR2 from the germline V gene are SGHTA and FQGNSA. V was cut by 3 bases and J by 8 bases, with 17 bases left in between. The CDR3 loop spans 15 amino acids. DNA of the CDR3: TGTGCCAGCAGCTTGACCGGACAGCGATTCGATGAGCAGTTCTTC. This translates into CASSLTGQRFDEQFF.

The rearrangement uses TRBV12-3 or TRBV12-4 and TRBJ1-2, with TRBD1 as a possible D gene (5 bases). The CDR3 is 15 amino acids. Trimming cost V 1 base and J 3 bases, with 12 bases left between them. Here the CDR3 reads CASSLVGTSYYGYTF. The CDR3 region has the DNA TGTGCCAGCAGTTTAGTAGGGACCAGTTACTATGGCTACACCTTC.

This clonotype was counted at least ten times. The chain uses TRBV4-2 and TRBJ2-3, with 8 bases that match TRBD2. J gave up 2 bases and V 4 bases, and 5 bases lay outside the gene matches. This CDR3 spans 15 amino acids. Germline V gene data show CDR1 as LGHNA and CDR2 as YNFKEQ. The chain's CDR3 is CASSLSGGPTDTQYF. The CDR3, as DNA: TGTGCCAGCAGCCTGAGCGGGGGACCCACAGATACGCAGTATTTT.

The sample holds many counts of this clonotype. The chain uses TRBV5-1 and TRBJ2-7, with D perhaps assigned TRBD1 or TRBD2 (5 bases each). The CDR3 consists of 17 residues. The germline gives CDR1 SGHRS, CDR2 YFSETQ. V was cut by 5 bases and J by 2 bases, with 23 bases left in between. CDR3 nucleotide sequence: TGCGCCAGCAGTATAACCCCACCCGGGACCGGGACCTACGAGCAGTACTTC. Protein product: CASSITPPGTGTYEQYF.

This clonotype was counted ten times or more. CDR3 region: CASSLGASVNTGELFF. The CDR3 nucleotides read TGTGCCAGCAGCTTAGGGGCTAGCGTGAACACCGGGGAGCTGTTTTTT. J is TRBJ2-2 and V is TRBV7-2; maybe TRBD2 (6 bases). Between the trimmed V and J ends, which lost 1 base and 1 base, there was a span of 10 bases. Germline lookup yields CDR1 SGHTA and CDR2 FQGNSA. The CDR3 runs 16 residues.

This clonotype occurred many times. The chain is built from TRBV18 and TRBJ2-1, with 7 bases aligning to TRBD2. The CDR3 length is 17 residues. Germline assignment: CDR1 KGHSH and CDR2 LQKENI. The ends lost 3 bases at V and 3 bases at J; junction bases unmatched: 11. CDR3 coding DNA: TGTGCCAGCTCACCCCCATCGGCGGGAGCTTACTACAATGAGCAGTTCTTC. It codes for CASSPPSAGAYYNEQFF.

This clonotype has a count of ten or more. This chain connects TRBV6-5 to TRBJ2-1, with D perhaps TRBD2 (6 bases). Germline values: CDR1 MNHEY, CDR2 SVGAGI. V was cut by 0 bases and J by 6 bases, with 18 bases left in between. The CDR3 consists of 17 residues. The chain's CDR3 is CASSYSGGAKGANEQFF. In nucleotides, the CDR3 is TGTGCCAGCAGTTACTCGGGAGGAGCAAAAGGGGCCAATGAGCAGTTCTTC.

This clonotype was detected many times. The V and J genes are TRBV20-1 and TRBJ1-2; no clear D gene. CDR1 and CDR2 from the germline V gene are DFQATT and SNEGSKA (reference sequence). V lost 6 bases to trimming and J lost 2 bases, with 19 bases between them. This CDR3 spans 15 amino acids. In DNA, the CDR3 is TGCAGTGCCCCCGAGCGTGGAGGGAGAAACTATGGCTACACCTTC. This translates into CSAPERGGRNYGYTF.

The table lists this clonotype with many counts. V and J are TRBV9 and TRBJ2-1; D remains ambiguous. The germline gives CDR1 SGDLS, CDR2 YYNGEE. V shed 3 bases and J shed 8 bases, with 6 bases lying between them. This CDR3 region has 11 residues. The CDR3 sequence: CASSDYDEQFF. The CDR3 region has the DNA TGTGCCAGCAGCGATTACGATGAGCAGTTCTTC. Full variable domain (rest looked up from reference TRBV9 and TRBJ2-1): DSGVTQTPKHLITATGQRVTLRCSPRSGDLSVYWYQQSLDQGLQFLIQYYNGEERAKGNILERFSAQQFPDLHSELNLSSLELGDSALYFCASSDYDEQFFGPGTRLTVL.

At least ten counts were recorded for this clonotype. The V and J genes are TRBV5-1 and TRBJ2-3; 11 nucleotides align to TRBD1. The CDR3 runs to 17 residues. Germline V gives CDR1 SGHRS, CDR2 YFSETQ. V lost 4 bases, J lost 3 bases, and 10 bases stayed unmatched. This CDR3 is CASSPISGTGGTDTQYF. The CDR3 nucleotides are TGCGCCAGCAGCCCTATCTCCGGGACAGGGGGAACAGATACGCAGTATTTT.

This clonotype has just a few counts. CDR3 residues: CASRVEAGRINEQFF. The CDR3 coding sequence is TGTGCCAGCAGGGTAGAAGCGGGAAGGATCAATGAGCAGTTCTTC. The J gene is TRBJ2-1, the V gene TRBV2; 7 positions agree with TRBD2. Germline V gives CDR1 SNHLY, CDR2 FYNNEI. J gave up 6 bases and V 6 bases, and 11 bases lay outside the gene matches. This CDR3 has 15 residues.

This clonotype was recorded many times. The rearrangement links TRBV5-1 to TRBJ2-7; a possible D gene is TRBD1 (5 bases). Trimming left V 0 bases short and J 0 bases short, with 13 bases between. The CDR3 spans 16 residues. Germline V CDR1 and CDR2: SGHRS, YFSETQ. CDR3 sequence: CASSLGGTGSSYEQYF. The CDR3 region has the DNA TGCGCCAGCAGCTTGGGAGGAACAGGTAGCTCCTACGAGCAGTACTTC.

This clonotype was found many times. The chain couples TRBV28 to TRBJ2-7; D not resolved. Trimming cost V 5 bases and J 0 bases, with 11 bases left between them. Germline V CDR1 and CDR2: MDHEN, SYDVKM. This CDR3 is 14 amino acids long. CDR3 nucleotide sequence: TGTGCCAGCAGTCCCCCCCCTGGCTCCTACGAGCAGTACTTC. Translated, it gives CASSPPPGSYEQYF.

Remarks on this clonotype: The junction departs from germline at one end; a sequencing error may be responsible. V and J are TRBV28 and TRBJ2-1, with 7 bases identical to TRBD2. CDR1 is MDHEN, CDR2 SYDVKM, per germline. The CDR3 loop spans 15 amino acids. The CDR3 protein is CAGRPTSASYNEQFF. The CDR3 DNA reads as TGTGCCGGCAGGCCTACTAGCGCGTCCTACAATGAGCAGTTCTTC. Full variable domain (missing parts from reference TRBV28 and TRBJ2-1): DVKVTQSSRYLVKRTGEKVFLECVQDMDHENMFWYRQDPGLGLRLIYFSYDVKMKEKGDIPEGYSVSREKKERFSLILESASTNQTSMYLCAGRPTSASYNEQFFGPGTRLTVL.

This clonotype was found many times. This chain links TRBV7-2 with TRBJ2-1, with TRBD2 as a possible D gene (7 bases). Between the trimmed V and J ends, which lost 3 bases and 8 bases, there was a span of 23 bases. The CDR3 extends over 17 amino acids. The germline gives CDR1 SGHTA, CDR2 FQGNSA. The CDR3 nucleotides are TGTGCCAGCAGCTTCAAGGTGGGGGGGCTTTTATTCCATGAGCAGTTCTTC. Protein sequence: CASSFKVGGLLFHEQFF.

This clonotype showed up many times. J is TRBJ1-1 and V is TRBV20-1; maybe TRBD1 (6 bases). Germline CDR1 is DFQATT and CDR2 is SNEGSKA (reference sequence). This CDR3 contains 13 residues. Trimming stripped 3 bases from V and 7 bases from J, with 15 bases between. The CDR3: CSASGRGVGEAFF. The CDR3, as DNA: TGCAGTGCTAGTGGCAGGGGAGTTGGTGAAGCTTTCTTT.